This paragraph reports one T cell receptor (beta chain). Its specific antigen is unknown. It may be a read error: a sequence one base away is much more abundant. The CDR3 holds 14 amino acids from the cysteine to the phenylalanine. The sequence is cut down to CDR3 DNA, 42 bases in frame from base 1. Trimming removed 4 bases from V and 8 bases from J, leaving 14 bases between the germline ends. The sample originates from a study of identical twins listed by TCRdb under 2016. As for the study more broadly: To test whether fetal clonotypes persist, this study deep-sequenced TCR alpha and beta repertoires from monozygotic twins, from unrelated adults of various ages, and from cord blood. To rule out contamination, replicate twin experiments were performed at different times with different library preparation protocols.

Every donor was a healthy Caucasian. The researchers also sequenced three unrelated adults who were not twins: a male aged 18 to 30, a male aged 50 to 60, and a female aged 50 to 60. Using Miltenyi CD45RO+ enrichment and human naive T-cell isolation kits, memory (CD45RO+) and naive T cells were isolated from PBMC. General conclusions and limits of the study: Invariant T cells such as MAIT and iNKT could partly confound zero-insertion analyses, although diverse VJ usage argued against such confounding for most clonotypes. The excess sharing between twins in beta out-of-frame sequences was weaker because fewer shared sequences reduced the signal-to-noise ratio. Out-of-frame TCR alpha sequences shared between twins showed an excess of low generation-probability sequences compared with coincidental sharing between unrelated individuals. Abundant cord blood beta clonotypes carried fewer insertions; young adult naive repertoires showed a weaker similar trend, while memory repertoires showed none. Out-of-frame TCR alpha sharing in monozygotic twins was systematically underestimated by recombination models, whereas sharing between unrelated individuals was in agreement with the recombination models. Because the same donors could not be followed over many years, conclusions were based on cross-sectional statistical analysis.

Libraries were built with 5' RACE. The instrument was an Illumina HiSeq 2000. Template switching added a universal primer binding site, and the final cDNA carried a unique molecular identifier that allowed TCR cDNA molecules to be counted accurately. Specific primers in the conserved constant-segment region were used to synthesize first-strand cDNA for the TCR alpha and beta chains. To control for contamination, each cDNA library was double barcoded with a SMART-Mk sample barcode plus Illumina barcodes. TruSeq adapter sequences, together with Illumina sample barcodes, were added in two successive PCR steps. The TCR alpha and beta cDNA libraries were sequenced on the Illumina HiSeq platform using custom primers. The paper's processing steps were these. Raw reads were processed with MiGEC to extract unique molecular identifiers, and MiXCR was used to determine CDR3 positions. Recombination models were inferred per individual with the repgenHMM and IGoR tools using an EM algorithm. Shared clonotype analysis was performed with the tcR package in R, normalizing sharing by the product of cloneset sizes. Out-of-frame nonproductive sequences were analyzed to study raw recombination free of thymic and clonal selection effects. TCRdb itself trimmed the public reads at Q25 with fastp, ran MiXCR and retained productive beta chains. Here each entry gathers all rows of one CDR3 protein and keeps the most common genes and DNA. TCRdb, not the authors, supplied the V and J calls. For this sample there are more than 350,000 distinct CDR3 sequences; about 9% appear just once. 8% to 9.5% of the sample is held by the ten biggest clonotypes.

The TCR was taken from a woman between 45 and 65 years old in good health. Source material: naive T cells sorted from blood. Read against the paper, the sample's cell subset or site label means: cells isolated with a human naive T-cell isolation kit. The rearrangement combines TRBV12-3 or TRBV12-4 with TRBJ2-2; the D call could be TRBD1 or TRBD2, with each sharing 5 bases. CDR3 loop: CASSSGTSGGELFF. The DNA sequence reads TGTGCCAGCAGTTCCGGGACGAGTGGTGGGGAGCTGTTTTTT.